Each of the 25 T cell receptor beta chains below was sequenced from the same sample in a study of T cells in Graves' hyperthyroidism and ophthalmopathy (dated by TCRdb to the late 2010s). To prepare the library, multiplex PCR was applied. Reads for this sample came from an Illumina HiSeq 2000. Amplification of TCR beta CDR3 regions was carried out from RNA transcripts. The first round of RT-PCR for the TCR CDR3 was performed with the HTBI primer set and the Qiagen OneStep RT-PCR kit. Clones were called with MiXCR by TCRdb after fastp trimmed the public reads at Q25, and only in-frame beta chains were retained. Rows merge per CDR3 protein into single entries with the most common DNA and genes. The sample table shows approximately 600,000 distinct CDR3 sequences, and under 25% are seen once. The ten largest clonotypes hold over 30% of the sample. The sequencing sample was made of blood. The receptors originated from a man aged 25 to 40 with Graves' ophthalmopathy.

This chain links TRBV4-1 with TRBJ2-7, with TRBD1 matching 9 bases. The trim removed 1 base at V and 2 bases at J, leaving 6 bases unmatched. The CDR3 contains 16 residues. Looked up from germline, CDR1 is MGHRA and CDR2 is YSYEKL. CDR3 bases: TGCGCCAGCAGCCAAGCTTTTGGACAGGGGCCCTACGAGCAGTACTTC. This translates into CASSQAFGQGPYEQYF.

The rearrangement joins TRBV3-1 to TRBJ2-1; 9 positions agree with TRBD2. CDR1 and CDR2 from the germline V gene are LGHDT and YNNKEL (reference sequence). The CDR3 is 12 residues long. Germline trimming cut 2 bases from V and 11 bases from J; bases unmatched to any gene: 1. The CDR3: CASSQSGRQQFF. The CDR3 DNA is TGTGCCAGCAGCCAAAGCGGGAGGCAGCAGTTCTTC.

A word on this clonotype: This may arise from a read error, as a much more abundant clone is one base away. The chain links TRBV6-5 to TRBJ1-1, with D unclear. The ends were cut back, 0 bases at V and 1 base at J, with 15 bases in the middle. Germline-derived CDR1 and CDR2 are MNHEY and SVGAGI. CDR3 size: 17 residues. The CDR3 loop reads CASSYSSSGRANTEAFF. The CDR3 DNA follows: TGTGCCAGCAGTTACTCGTCCTCTGGGAGGGCGAACACTGAAGCTTTCTTT.

At least ten counts were recorded for this clonotype. The rearrangement uses TRBV2 and TRBJ1-4; D possibly corresponds to TRBD1 (5 bases). This CDR3 spans 17 amino acids. Germline values: CDR1 SNHLY, CDR2 FYNNEI. V was cut by 5 bases and J by 1 base, with 17 bases left in between. The CDR3 reads CASSYGAGWGTNEKLFF. Here the CDR3 DNA reads TGTGCCAGCAGTTACGGGGCAGGATGGGGAACTAATGAAAAACTGTTTTTT.

The chain couples TRBV5-1 to TRBJ2-5; no clear D. V dropped 1 base and J dropped 3 bases, with 13 bases sitting between them. The length of the CDR3 is 15 residues. Germline CDR1 reads SGHRS; CDR2 reads YFSETQ. The CDR3 coding sequence is TGCGCCAGCAGCTTGCAGAGTAGCCTAAAAGAGACCCAGTACTTC. This sequence encodes CASSLQSSLKETQYF.

This clonotype was detected many times. The rearrangement uses TRBV7-2 and TRBJ2-7; 7 bases line up with TRBD1. The CDR3 runs 14 residues. CDR1 and CDR2 from the germline V gene are SGHTA and FQGNSA. Trimming took 5 bases from V and 1 from J; bases not matched to a gene: 5. Written as DNA, the CDR3 is TGTGCCAGCAGCCCCGACAGGGCTTCCTACGAGCAGTACTTC. The encoded protein is CASSPDRASYEQYF.

This clonotype came up a few times. This chain joins TRBV5-1 and TRBJ1-4; 7 nucleotides align to TRBD1. The trim removed 0 bases at V and 2 bases at J, leaving 7 bases unmatched. From germline, CDR1 is SGHRS and CDR2 YFSETQ. This CDR3 contains 17 residues. Here the CDR3 reads CASSLAGQVSTNEKLFF. DNA of the CDR3: TGCGCCAGCAGCTTGGCCGGACAGGTCTCGACTAATGAAAAACTGTTTTTT.

Many counts were recorded for this clonotype. The chain links TRBV2 to TRBJ1-6; the D is unclear. This CDR3 region has 11 residues. Germline lookup yields CDR1 SNHLY and CDR2 FYNNEI. Trimming left V 3 bases short and J 11 bases short, with 5 bases between. CDR3 sequence (DNA): TGTGCCAGCAGTGACCAGACACCCCTCCACTTT. As protein: CASSDQTPLHF.

This clonotype occurred many times. The chain links TRBV6-5 to TRBJ2-7; TRBD1 matches at 9 bases. The V gene end was trimmed by 0 bases and the J gene end by 7 bases; junction bases not matched to a gene: 10. Looked up from germline, CDR1 is MNHEY and CDR2 is SVGAGI. The CDR3 runs 16 residues. The DNA of the CDR3 is TGTGCCAGCAGTTACTCGAGACAGGGGGGCTTAGGGGAGCAGTACTTC. Translation gives CASSYSRQGGLGEQYF.

This clonotype showed up many times. The rearrangement joins TRBV30 to TRBJ1-1; D call uncertain. This CDR3 contains 12 residues. Germline loops: CDR1 GTSNPN, CDR2 SVGIG (reference sequence). V lost 0 bases, J lost 3 bases, and 5 bases lay in between. CDR3 sequence: CAWSVGHTEAFF. CDR3 in DNA: TGTGCCTGGAGTGTAGGACACACTGAAGCTTTCTTT.

This clonotype showed up many times. The CDR3 nucleotides read TGCGCCAGCAGCTCCAATCCGGGACAGGGGAACTACGAGCAGTACTTC. Amino acid sequence: CASSSNPGQGNYEQYF. This chain links TRBV5-1 with TRBJ2-7, with 10 bases identical to TRBD1. After removal of 3 bases from V and 3 bases from J, the junction contained 9 bases not matched to a gene. Germline assignment: CDR1 SGHRS and CDR2 YFSETQ. This CDR3 spans 16 amino acids.

The rearrangement joins TRBV19 to TRBJ1-1, with 7 bases that match TRBD1. V lost 7 bases, J lost 0 bases, and 8 bases stayed unmatched. The germline CDR1 and CDR2 sequences are LNHDA and SQIVND (reference sequence). The CDR3 consists of 15 residues. CDR3 region: CASNTGDAMNTEAFF. CDR3 nucleotide sequence: TGTGCCAGTAACACAGGGGATGCCATGAACACTGAAGCTTTCTTT.

The rearrangement links TRBV5-1 to TRBJ2-7; D might be TRBD1 (6 bases). The CDR3 covers 15 residues. Per the germline V gene, CDR1 is SGHRS and CDR2 is YFSETQ. V shed 4 bases and J shed 4 bases, with 18 bases lying between them. Here the CDR3 DNA reads TGCGCCAGCAGCCCTTCTGGACAGTTTTCTTACGAGCAGTACTTC. Translation gives CASSPSGQFSYEQYF.

V and J are TRBV9 and TRBJ1-1; tentative D call: TRBD1 (6 bases). V was trimmed by 0 bases and J by 4 bases, leaving 10 bases between them. Germline assignment: CDR1 SGDLS and CDR2 YYNGEE. CDR3 length: 14 amino acids. The CDR3 DNA reads TGTGCCAGCAGCGTAGCGGGGGCAGGCACTGAAGCTTTCTTT. Amino acid sequence: CASSVAGAGTEAFF. The full variable domain, rest sourced from reference TRBV9 and TRBJ1-1, is DSGVTQTPKHLITATGQRVTLRCSPRSGDLSVYWYQQSLDQGLQFLIQYYNGEERAKGNILERFSAQQFPDLHSELNLSSLELGDSALYFCASSVAGAGTEAFFGQGTRLTVV.

This clonotype came up a few times. The V call is TRBV27, the J call TRBJ1-5; 7 bases match TRBD1. Germline CDR1 and CDR2: MNHEY and SMNVEV (reference sequence). The CDR3 is 15 residues long. Germline trimming cut 6 bases from V and 0 bases from J; bases unmatched to any gene: 5. This chain's CDR3 is CASRAQGVSNQPQHF. The CDR3 DNA is TGTGCCAGCAGGGCCCAGGGGGTTAGCAATCAGCCCCAGCATTTT.

This clonotype was counted only a few times. The chain links TRBV3-1 to TRBJ2-2; no firm D call. The CDR3 has 15 amino acids. CDR1 and CDR2 (germline): LGHDT, YNNKEL (reference sequence). Trimming took 1 base from V and 2 from J, leaving 8 bases between them. DNA for the CDR3: TGTGCCAGCAGCCAAGGTCGGGTCAACACCGGGGAGCTGTTTTTT. Protein: CASSQGRVNTGELFF.

This clonotype has ten or more counts. A much larger clonotype is one base distant, so this may be a read error. The J gene is TRBJ2-5, the V gene TRBV2, with D maybe TRBD1 (6 bases). The CDR3 is made up of 16 amino acids. Trimming took off 6 bases at V and 4 bases at J, with 21 bases between the two ends. Germline V gene lookup returns CDR1 SNHLY and CDR2 FYNNEI. CDR3 coding DNA: TGTGCCAGCAGGAACTGGGGGCAGGGTGGTGTAGAGACCCAGTACTTC. Residues: CASRNWGQGGVETQYF.

This chain links TRBV7-9 with TRBJ2-3, with TRBD2 matching over 7 bases. The germline V gene encodes CDR1 SEHNR and CDR2 FQNEAQ (reference sequence). V was clipped by 3 bases and J by 1 base; unmatched bases: 7. There are 16 residues in the CDR3. The CDR3 is CASSFYLAERTDTQYF. As DNA, the CDR3 is TGTGCCAGCAGCTTTTACCTAGCGGAGCGCACAGATACGCAGTATTTT.

The chain couples TRBV4-1 to TRBJ1-5; 10 bases are a match to TRBD1. Per the germline V gene, CDR1 is MGHRA and CDR2 is YSYEKL. The CDR3 length is 16 residues. The V and J ends lost 3 bases and 6 bases, in that order; junction bases with no gene match: 8. The CDR3 DNA reads TGCGCCAGCAGCCAGGCCGACAGGGGGCTTGGTCAGCCCCAGCATTTT. Translated, it gives CASSQADRGLGQPQHF.

The rearrangement uses TRBV28 and TRBJ2-7; 14 bases align to TRBD2. V lost 6 bases to trimming and J lost 2 bases; unmatched junction nucleotides: 9. Germline CDR1 and CDR2: MDHEN and SYDVKM. The CDR3 sequence is 17 residues long. Written as DNA, the CDR3 is TGTGCCAGCAGCCGGACTAGCGGGAGGAAGAACGCCTACGAGCAGTACTTC. It is translated as CASSRTSGRKNAYEQYF.

This clonotype came up a few times. The chain's CDR3 is CASSHLTSGSPYNEQFF. The CDR3, as DNA: TGTGCCAGCAGCCACCTGACTAGCGGGAGTCCCTACAATGAGCAGTTCTTC. The genes are TRBV3-1 and TRBJ2-1; the match to TRBD2 covers 12 bases. The CDR3 extends over 17 amino acids. CDR1 is LGHDT, CDR2 YNNKEL, per germline (reference sequence). V gave up 3 bases and J gave up 2 bases; unmatched junction bases: 5.

This chain's CDR3 is CASSLVEQSSGNTIYF. The CDR3 bases are TGTGCCAGCAGCTTAGTCGAACAGAGCTCTGGAAACACCATATATTTT. V is TRBV7-2 and J is TRBJ1-3; D is undetermined. V dropped 1 base and J dropped 0 bases, with 10 bases sitting between them. The V gene's germline CDR1 is SGHTA and CDR2 FQGNSA. The CDR3 covers 16 residues. The variable domain in full, with the rest retrieved from reference TRBV7-2 and TRBJ1-3, is GAGVSQSPSNKVTEKGKDVELRCDPISGHTALYWYRQSLGQGLEFLIYFQGNSAPDKSGLPSDRFSAERTGGSVSTLTIQRTQQEDSAVYLCASSLVEQSSGNTIYFGEGSWLTVV.

This clonotype was detected only a few times. The J gene is TRBJ1-5, the V gene TRBV6-2 or TRBV6-3; the D is unclear. This CDR3 has 12 residues. Germline V gene sequence: CDR1 MNHEY, CDR2 SVGEGT. V was clipped by 0 bases and J by 5 bases, with 2 bases between them. CDR3 nucleotide sequence: TGTGCCAGCAGTTACTCCTATCAGCCCCAGCATTTT. Protein product: CASSYSYQPQHF.

The sample holds a few counts of this clonotype. The rearrangement uses TRBV19 and TRBJ2-1; TRBD2 is a possible D gene (5 bases). The length of the CDR3 is 14 residues. Germline V lookup: CDR1 LNHDA, CDR2 SQIVND (reference sequence). Trimming removed 5 bases at V and 3 bases at J, with 11 bases between. Written as DNA, the CDR3 is TGTGCCAGTAGTTGGGGAGAAAGCTACAATGAGCAGTTCTTC. This encodes CASSWGESYNEQFF. The variable domain in full, with the rest retrieved from reference TRBV19 and TRBJ2-1, is DGGITQSPKYLFRKEGQNVTLSCEQNLNHDAMYWYRQDPGQGLRLIYYSQIVNDFQKGDIAEGYSVSREKKESFPLTVTSAQKNPTAFYLCASSWGESYNEQFFGPGTRLTVL.

This clonotype was seen a few times. The gene calls are TRBV9 and TRBJ1-2; 7 bases are a match to TRBD1. Germline assignment: CDR1 SGDLS and CDR2 YYNGEE. Trimming removed 2 bases from V and 2 bases from J; junction bases left unmatched: 3. This CDR3 region has 14 residues. The CDR3 spells CASSVGQTNYGYTF. The DNA for the CDR3 is TGTGCCAGCAGCGTGGGACAGACAAACTATGGCTACACCTTC. Full variable domain (missing parts from reference TRBV9 and TRBJ1-2): DSGVTQTPKHLITATGQRVTLRCSPRSGDLSVYWYQQSLDQGLQFLIQYYNGEERAKGNILERFSAQQFPDLHSELNLSSLELGDSALYFCASSVGQTNYGYTFGSGTRLTVV.